This entry lists 32 T cell receptor beta chains sequenced from one sample in a study of blood T cell repertoires in COVID-19. Only in-frame clones appear in the TCRdb table, and some are missing; sequencing was by immunoSEQ multiplex PCR. The sample includes 150,000 to 200,000 clones, around 86% of them seen just once. Material for sequencing was peripheral blood. These receptors were taken from a man over 45 with active or convalescent COVID-19.

V and J are TRBV14 and TRBJ2-7, with D maybe TRBD1 (5 bases). CDR3 size: 13 residues. V shed 6 bases and J shed 7 bases, with 16 bases lying between them. Germline CDR1 is SGHDN and CDR2 is FVKESK. CDR3 sequence: CASSRAPRDEQYF. CDR3 nucleotides: TGTGCCAGCAGTCGCGCCCCCAGGGATGAGCAGTACTTC.

The rearrangement links TRBV19 to TRBJ1-1; 8 nucleotides match TRBD1. CDR1 and CDR2 from the germline V gene are LNHDA and SQIVND (reference sequence). CDR3 length: 13 amino acids. V dropped 7 bases and J dropped 5; count of bases not matched to a gene: 6. The CDR3 protein is CASMRTGLTEAFF. The CDR3 nucleotides read TGTGCCAGTATGAGGACAGGGTTGACTGAAGCTTTCTTT.

This chain links TRBV5-1 with TRBJ1-5; a possible D gene is TRBD1 (5 bases). The CDR3 contains 15 residues. CDR1 is SGHRS, CDR2 YFSETQ, per germline. The V and J ends lost 1 base and 1 base respectively, with 9 bases between them. The CDR3 bases are TGCGCCAGCAGCTTGCAGGGATCCAGCAATCAGCCCCAGCATTTT. This translates into CASSLQGSSNQPQHF.

V is TRBV27 and J is TRBJ2-7, with 10 bases identical to TRBD1. The CDR3 loop spans 16 amino acids. Germline trimming cut 2 bases from V and 6 bases from J; bases unmatched to any gene: 10. Germline V lookup: CDR1 MNHEY, CDR2 SMNVEV (reference sequence). This CDR3 reads CASSLAFGTGVGEQYF. The CDR3, as DNA: TGTGCCAGCAGTTTAGCGTTCGGGACAGGGGTTGGCGAGCAGTACTTC.

The gene calls are TRBV5-1 and TRBJ1-3; no definite D call. CDR3 length equals 15 residues. CDR1 is SGHRS, CDR2 YFSETQ, per germline. Trimming removed 0 bases at V and 0 bases at J, with 7 bases between. The CDR3 loop is CASSLGQISGNTIYF. CDR3 DNA sequence: TGCGCCAGCAGCTTGGGGCAAATCTCTGGAAACACCATATATTTT.

The chain combines TRBV7-2 with TRBJ1-1; possibly TRBD1 for D (5 bases). Trimming shortened V by 0 bases and J by 7 bases, and 12 bases separated the two germline ends. Germline-derived CDR1 and CDR2 are SGHTA and FQGNSA. This CDR3 has 14 amino acids. CDR3 DNA: TGTGCCAGCAGCTTAGCGCCAGGGTGGTTTGAAGCTTTCTTT. Translation: CASSLAPGWFEAFF.

The rearrangement links TRBV5-4 to TRBJ2-5; 9 positions agree with TRBD2. The germline gives CDR1 SGHNT, CDR2 YYREEE (reference sequence). J gave up 1 base and V 0 bases, and 4 bases lay outside the gene matches. The CDR3 contains 16 residues. In DNA, the CDR3 is TGTGCCAGCAGCTTGGGACTAGCGGCCCGCCAAGAGACCCAGTACTTC. Translating it yields CASSLGLAARQETQYF.

The rearrangement joins TRBV6-6 to TRBJ1-1; 7 bases fit TRBD1. CDR1 and CDR2 (germline): MNHNY, SVGAGI (reference sequence). The CDR3 runs to 15 residues. Unmatched junction bases numbered 2, after V lost 1 base and J lost 0 bases. The CDR3 sequence is CASSYLGQLNTEAFF. CDR3 bases: TGTGCCAGCAGTTACTTGGGACAGTTGAACACTGAAGCTTTCTTT.

V and J are TRBV10-2 and TRBJ1-5, with 7 bases aligning to TRBD1. Germline lookup yields CDR1 WSHSY and CDR2 SAAADI. The ends lost 4 bases at V and 7 bases at J; junction bases unmatched: 4. The CDR3 loop spans 13 amino acids. CDR3 nucleotides: TGCGCCAGCAGTGGACAGGGAAGGCAGCCCCAGCATTTT. Translated, it gives CASSGQGRQPQHF.

The CDR3 DNA follows: TGTGCCAGCAGTGAGCCAGGGCCAACCTACAATGAGCAGTTCTTC. Translating it yields CASSEPGPTYNEQFF. V is TRBV25-1 and J is TRBJ2-1, with a weak D call TRBD1 (5 bases). CDR1 and CDR2 from the germline V gene are MGHDK and SYGVNS. This CDR3 has 15 residues. Trimming left V 3 bases short and J 2 bases short, with 11 bases between.

The gene calls are TRBV20-1 and TRBJ2-1; TRBD2 might be the D (6 bases). Germline V lookup: CDR1 DFQATT, CDR2 SNEGSKA (reference sequence). The V end lost 0 bases, the J end lost 12 bases, and 9 bases lay between the germline ends. The CDR3 has 11 amino acids. CDR3 residues: CSARDLAAQFF. CDR3 DNA sequence: TGCAGTGCTAGAGATTTAGCGGCGCAGTTCTTC.

The J gene is TRBJ1-1, the V gene TRBV6-5; 7 bases line up with TRBD1. The CDR3 extends over 14 amino acids. CDR1 and CDR2 (germline): MNHEY, SVGAGI. V lost 7 bases, J lost 0 bases, and 5 bases stayed unmatched. The CDR3 here is CASKGANMNTEAFF. The DNA of the CDR3 is TGTGCCAGCAAGGGGGCCAATATGAACACTGAAGCTTTCTTT.

V gene TRBV7-6 combines with J gene TRBJ1-5, with 8 bases fitting TRBD1. Germline V gives CDR1 SGHVS, CDR2 FNYEAQ. The CDR3 covers 16 residues. J lost 1 base, V lost 5 bases, and 7 bases had no gene match. The CDR3 DNA follows: TGTGCCAGCAGCCCTACAGGGGGAGTAAGCAATCAGCCCCAGCATTTT. Translating it yields CASSPTGGVSNQPQHF.

CDR3 sequence: CASSEGTGPDTQYF. CDR3 nucleotide sequence: TGTGCCAGCAGTGAAGGGACAGGGCCAGATACGCAGTATTTT. This rearrangement joins TRBV6-1 to TRBJ2-3; 8 bases agree with TRBD1. Germline CDR1 reads MNHNS; CDR2 reads SASEGT. This CDR3 spans 14 amino acids. V shed 1 base, J shed 4 bases, and the junction held 1 base outside the gene matches.

The chain links TRBV30 to TRBJ1-6; D is undetermined. Germline CDR1 GTSNPN, CDR2 SVGIG (reference sequence). This CDR3 contains 14 residues. V was pared by 0 bases and J by 6 bases, with 9 bases between. CDR3 region: CAWSVLGPNSPLHF. CDR3 nucleotide sequence: TGTGCCTGGAGTGTACTAGGTCCTAATTCACCCCTCCACTTT.

The table lists this clone with a count of one. The gene calls are TRBV6-5 and TRBJ2-5; TRBD2 might be the D (5 bases). The V gene lost 6 bases and the J gene lost 4 bases, with 12 bases spanning the gap. Germline V gene lookup returns CDR1 MNHEY and CDR2 SVGAGI. CDR3 size: 13 residues. CDR3 protein: CASSVSVRETQYF. CDR3 DNA: TGTGCCAGCAGCGTTAGCGTGAGAGAGACCCAGTACTTC.

The rearrangement uses TRBV20-1 and TRBJ1-2, with 9 bases matching TRBD1. Losses at the gene ends were 3 bases for V and 8 bases for J; bases not matched to a gene: 16. In germline, CDR1 is DFQATT, CDR2 SNEGSKA (reference sequence). The length of the CDR3 is 16 residues. The CDR3 DNA follows: TGCAGTGCTAGTCACCCTAAACAGGGGGCGGTCTACGGCTACACCTTC. Translating it yields CSASHPKQGAVYGYTF.

This clone has only one observation. This chain joins TRBV4-2 and TRBJ2-3; 8 bases fit TRBD2. The CDR3 totals 20 residues. Germline V CDR1 and CDR2: LGHNA, YNFKEQ. V gave up 4 bases and J gave up 0 bases; unmatched junction bases: 18. CDR3 DNA sequence: TGTGCCAGCAGCCCCGCCGCCGCGGGGGGAACCCAGTCTAGCACAGATACGCAGTATTTT. Translating it yields CASSPAAAGGTQSSTDTQYF.

CDR3 protein: CASSLHGQGAREKLFF. The CDR3 region has the DNA TGTGCCAGCAGCTTACACGGACAGGGGGCGAGGGAAAAACTGTTTTTT. J is TRBJ1-4 and V is TRBV7-2, with 11 nucleotides matching TRBD1. This CDR3 is 16 amino acids long. CDR1 is SGHTA, CDR2 FQGNSA, per germline. V gave up 2 bases and J gave up 8 bases; unmatched junction bases: 7.

V is TRBV18 and J is TRBJ1-3; no definite D call. Trimming removed 10 bases at V and 8 bases at J, with 15 bases between. CDR1 is KGHSH, CDR2 LQKENI, per germline. CDR3 length equals 12 residues. CDR3 amino acids: CATSSSTDTIYF. CDR3 bases: TGTGCCACCTCCTCCTCTACGGACACCATATATTTT. Full variable domain (rest looked up from reference TRBV18 and TRBJ1-3): NAGVMQNPRHLVRRRGQEARLRCSPMKGHSHVYWYRQLPEEGLKFMVYLQKENIIDESGMPKERFSAEFPKEGPSILRIQQVVRGDSAAYFCATSSSTDTIYFGEGSWLTVV.

The chain links TRBV7-3 to TRBJ1-1, with unresolved D. CDR3 length equals 13 residues. In germline, CDR1 is SGHTA, CDR2 FQGTGA. V shed 3 bases and J shed 3 bases, with 8 bases lying between them. As DNA, the CDR3 is TGTGCCAGCAGCTTTTCCCTAGACACTGAAGCTTTCTTT. Its protein is CASSFSLDTEAFF.

The chain has TRBV25-1 and TRBJ1-5; 8 bases agree with TRBD1. Germline V gene sequence: CDR1 MGHDK, CDR2 SYGVNS. The ends lost 3 bases at V and 10 bases at J; junction bases unmatched: 14. This CDR3 has 16 amino acids. CDR3 region: CASSDSRQGMISPQHF. CDR3 in DNA: TGTGCCAGCAGTGATTCGCGACAGGGGATGATCAGCCCCCAGCATTTT. The full variable domain, in which reference TRBV25-1 and TRBJ1-5 provide the parts outside the CDR3, is EADIYQTPRYLVIGTGKKITLECSQTMGHDKMYWYQQDPGMELHLIHYSYGVNSTEKGDLSSESTVSRIRTEHFPLTLESARPSHTSQYLCASSDSRQGMISPQHFGDGTRLSIL.

The V gene is TRBV6-6, the J gene TRBJ1-5; D gene uncertain. The CDR3 runs 14 residues. Germline V CDR1 and CDR2: MNHNY, SVGAGI (reference sequence). V lost 0 bases and J lost 3, with 6 bases in between. This chain's CDR3 is CASSYSEFNQPQHF. CDR3 DNA: TGTGCCAGCAGTTACTCGGAGTTCAATCAGCCCCAGCATTTT.

The genes are TRBV30 and TRBJ1-6; TRBD1 matches at 7 bases. Trimming took 0 bases from V and 9 from J; bases not matched to a gene: 11. Looked up from germline, CDR1 is GTSNPN and CDR2 is SVGIG (reference sequence). This CDR3 contains 16 residues. CDR3 sequence: CAWSVPTGARISPLHF. Here the CDR3 DNA reads TGTGCCTGGAGTGTCCCAACAGGGGCTAGAATTTCACCCCTCCACTTT.

This clone was seen once. V usage is TRBV2 and J usage is TRBJ1-6; no clear D. CDR3 length equals 15 residues. The V end lost 1 base, the J end lost 7 bases, and 11 bases lay between the germline ends. Germline CDR1 and CDR2: SNHLY and FYNNEI. The CDR3 sequence is CASSEDGGGNSPLHF. In DNA, the CDR3 is TGTGCCAGCAGTGAAGACGGAGGAGGAAATTCACCCCTCCACTTT.

The sample holds one count of this clone. This sequence joins TRBV6-1 and TRBJ1-1; no reliable D call. Trimming pared 2 bases from V and 3 bases from J, leaving 7 bases between. The CDR3 totals 13 residues. Per the germline V gene, CDR1 is MNHNS and CDR2 is SASEGT. CDR3 in amino acids: CASSEYSHTEAFF. The CDR3 nucleotides are TGTGCCAGCAGTGAATATAGTCACACTGAAGCTTTCTTT.

The chain employs TRBV6-6 and TRBJ1-1; TRBD1 matches at 9 bases. Germline CDR1 reads MNHNY; CDR2 reads SVGAGI (reference sequence). The junction had 7 bases not matched to a gene; V was cut back by 2 bases and J by 3 bases. There are 16 residues in the CDR3. The CDR3: CASSYGTGKSYTEAFF. The CDR3 DNA reads as TGTGCCAGCAGTTACGGGACAGGGAAATCGTACACTGAAGCTTTCTTT.

The genes are TRBV19 and TRBJ2-5, with D tentatively TRBD1 (5 bases). The germline V gene has CDR1 LNHDA and CDR2 SQIVND (reference sequence). Trimming took 4 bases from V and 5 from J, leaving 17 bases between them. CDR3 length: 15 amino acids. The CDR3 spells CASSRYGPGMETQYF. The CDR3, as DNA: TGTGCCAGTAGTAGGTATGGTCCAGGGATGGAGACCCAGTACTTC.

The chain combines TRBV19 with TRBJ1-5; 10 bases align to TRBD1. The V gene end was trimmed by 7 bases and the J gene end by 5 bases; junction bases not matched to a gene: 5. CDR1 is LNHDA, CDR2 SQIVND, per germline (reference sequence). The length of the CDR3 is 14 residues. CDR3 sequence (DNA): TGTGCCAGTACCCCGGACAGGGGGTATCAGCCCCAGCATTTT. Translating it yields CASTPDRGYQPQHF. The full variable domain, its missing parts supplied by reference TRBV19 and TRBJ1-5, is DGGITQSPKYLFRKEGQNVTLSCEQNLNHDAMYWYRQDPGQGLRLIYYSQIVNDFQKGDIAEGYSVSREKKESFPLTVTSAQKNPTAFYLCASTPDRGYQPQHFGDGTRLSIL.

The chain joins TRBV19 to TRBJ2-1, with 10 bases matching TRBD2. The length of the CDR3 is 15 residues. CDR1 and CDR2 from the germline V gene are LNHDA and SQIVND (reference sequence). J gave up 6 bases and V 5 bases, and 7 bases lay outside the gene matches. The CDR3 is CASSLPSGRGNEQFF. The DNA for the CDR3 is TGTGCCAGTAGTCTGCCTAGCGGGAGAGGCAATGAGCAGTTCTTC.

The V and J genes are TRBV19 and TRBJ1-5; D is uncertain. Per germline, CDR1 LNHDA and CDR2 SQIVND (reference sequence). The V end lost 0 bases, the J end lost 9 bases, and 12 bases lay between the germline ends. The CDR3 loop spans 14 amino acids. DNA of the CDR3: TGTGCCAGTAGTATAGAGATCCCGAGCGGGCCCCAGCATTTT. Its protein product is CASSIEIPSGPQHF.

V usage is TRBV7-9 and J usage is TRBJ1-5, with D perhaps TRBD1 (5 bases). Trimming took 3 bases from V and 6 from J, leaving 12 bases between them. Germline V gives CDR1 SEHNR, CDR2 FQNEAQ (reference sequence). This CDR3 comprises 14 residues. As DNA, the CDR3 is TGTGCCAGCAGCTTGGCGGGGGGTGGTCAGCCCCAGCATTTT. Protein sequence: CASSLAGGGQPQHF.